This T cell receptor (beta chain) is drawn from a study of blood T cells in healthy people across ages. Background on the study: Per two T cells, about one barcoded beta molecule was captured through template switching.

The germline V gene has CDR1 SGHTA and CDR2 FQGNSA. This CDR3 is 14 amino acids long. PCR was performed a second time for about 6 to 11 cycles using a sample-barcoded 5' primer and a J-beta primer mix. Each cDNA molecule was tagged by a template-switch adaptor with 12 random nucleotides. A single record per CDR3 protein comes from TCRdb applying MiXCR to the 5' RACE reads. This sample has around 1,500,000 distinct CDR3 sequences; 25% to 30% occur once, and the top ten carry 7.7%. Healthy Russian Caucasian donors spanned ages about 6 to 100 years. Each donor gave approximately 9.5 milliliters of peripheral blood.

Sequences were obtained from blood. The TCR sequence derives from a woman aged 25 to 39 in good health. V is TRBV7-2 and J is TRBJ2-7; 8 positions match TRBD1. The J call is in doubt because the DNA end fits TRBJ2-5 better. The CDR3 nucleotides are TGTGCCAGCAGCGTCGACAGGGGTGTGGAGACCCAGTACTTC. Encoded protein: CASSVDRGVETQYF.